These T cell receptor beta chains were read from a single sample in a study of T cell responses to AZD1222 COVID-19 vaccine. The table came from immunoSEQ multiplex PCR; TCRdb's copy has only in-frame clones and leaves some out. This table holds roughly 200,000 clones, over 85% found once. Sample: peripheral blood, taken 28 days after the second dose of the MenACWY control vaccine. These receptors all stem from an adult who received the MenACWY meningococcal vaccine as a control. Each CDR3 is given with its conserved first and last residue. The D gene is left open where the match is weak. Size tells how often a clone was seen (once, few, many) or the class of an expanded clone, and some rows leave it out.

J gene	V gene	CDR3 length	clone size	D gene	CDR3 protein	CDR3 DNA
TRBJ1-2	TRBV27	15	once	TRBD1	CASSPSRDSNYGYTF	TGTGCCAGCAGTCCGTCCCGGGACAGTAACTATGGCTACACCTTC
TRBJ1-1	TRBV12-3/TRBV12-4	12	.	.	CASIRYGFEAFF	TGTGCCAGCATCCGGTACGGTTTTGAAGCTTTCTTT
TRBJ2-7	TRBV7-2	15	.	TRBD2	CASSLASGGADEQYF	TGTGCCAGCAGCTTAGCAAGCGGGGGGGCGGACGAGCAGTACTTC
TRBJ1-1	TRBV6-5	15	.	.	CASRPPGIRNTEAFF	TGTGCCAGCAGACCCCCGGGCATAAGGAACACTGAAGCTTTCTTT
TRBJ1-1	TRBV2	13	.	.	CASSVLVNTEAFF	TGTGCCAGCAGTGTCTTGGTGAACACTGAAGCTTTCTTT
TRBJ1-5	TRBV7-8	14	.	.	CASSLGTGNQPQHF	TGTGCCAGCAGCTTAGGTACCGGGAATCAGCCCCAGCATTTT
TRBJ1-1	TRBV4-3	13	.	.	CASSQEGGRRAFF	TGCGCCAGCAGCCAAGAGGGTGGGAGAAGAGCTTTCTTT
TRBJ1-6	TRBV7-2	15	.	.	CASSLESSYNSPLHF	TGTGCCAGCAGCTTAGAATCCAGCTATAATTCACCCCTCCACTTT
TRBJ1-4	TRBV2	13	.	.	CASSAGSNEKLFF	TGTGCCAGCAGCGCGGGCTCGAATGAAAAACTGTTTTTT
TRBJ1-1	TRBV6-5	16	few	.	CASSYGGGRMNTEAFF	TGTGCCAGCAGTTACGGCGGGGGTCGGATGAACACTGAAGCTTTCTTT